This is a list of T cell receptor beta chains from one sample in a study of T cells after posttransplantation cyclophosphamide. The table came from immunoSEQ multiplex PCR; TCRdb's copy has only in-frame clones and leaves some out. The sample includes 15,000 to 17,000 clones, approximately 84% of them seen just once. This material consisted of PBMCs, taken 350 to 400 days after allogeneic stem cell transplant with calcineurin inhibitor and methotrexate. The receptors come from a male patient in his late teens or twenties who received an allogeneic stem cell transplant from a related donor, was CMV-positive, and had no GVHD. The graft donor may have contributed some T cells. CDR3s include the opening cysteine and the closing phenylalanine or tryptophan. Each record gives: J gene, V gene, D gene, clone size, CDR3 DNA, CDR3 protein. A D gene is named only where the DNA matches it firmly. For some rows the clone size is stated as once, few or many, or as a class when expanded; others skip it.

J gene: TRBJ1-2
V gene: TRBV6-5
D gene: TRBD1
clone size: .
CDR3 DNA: TGTGCCAGCAGCAAGACAGGGTCCTCAAACTATGGCTACACCTTC
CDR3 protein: CASSKTGSSNYGYTF

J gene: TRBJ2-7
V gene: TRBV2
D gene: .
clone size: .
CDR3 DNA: TGTGCCAGCAGAACCACTTACAGGGAGGGTCCCGTCGAGCAGTACTTC
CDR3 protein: CASRTTYREGPVEQYF

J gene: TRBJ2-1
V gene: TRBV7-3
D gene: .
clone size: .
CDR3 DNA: TGTGCCAGCAGCTTAAAGAGGGATACACTCCCAACCCCCCTAACGAGTGAGCAGTTCTTC
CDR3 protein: CASSLKRDTLPTPLTSEQFF

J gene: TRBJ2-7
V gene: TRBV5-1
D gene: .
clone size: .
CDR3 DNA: TGCGCCAGCAGCTCGATTAACACCTACGAGCAGTACTTC
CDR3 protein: CASSSINTYEQYF

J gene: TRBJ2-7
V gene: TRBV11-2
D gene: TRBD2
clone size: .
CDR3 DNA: TGTGCCAGCAGGTCCGGGACTAGCTACGAGCAGTACTTC
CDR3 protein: CASRSGTSYEQYF

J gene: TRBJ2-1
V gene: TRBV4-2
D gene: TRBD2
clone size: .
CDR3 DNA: TGTGCCAGCAGCCAGGAATTAGCGGGAGGAGGGAGTGAGCAGTTCTTC
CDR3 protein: CASSQELAGGGSEQFF

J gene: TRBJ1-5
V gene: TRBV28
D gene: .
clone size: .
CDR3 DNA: TGTGCCAGCAGTTTAATTCTTCGGAGTCAGCCCCAGCATTTT
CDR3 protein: CASSLILRSQPQHF

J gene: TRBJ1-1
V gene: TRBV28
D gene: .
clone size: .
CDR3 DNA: TGTGCCAGCAGTGCACCATCAGGGCCTGAAGCTTTCTTT
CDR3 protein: CASSAPSGPEAFF

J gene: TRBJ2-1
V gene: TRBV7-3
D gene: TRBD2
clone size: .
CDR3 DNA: TGTGCCAGCAGCTTAAAGCGCGGGAGCTCCTACAGTGAGCAGTTCTTC
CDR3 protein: CASSLKRGSSYSEQFF

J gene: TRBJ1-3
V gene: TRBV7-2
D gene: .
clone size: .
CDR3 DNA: TGTGCCAGCAGCTCGGGCCCGGGAAAGACCATATATTTT
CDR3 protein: CASSSGPGKTIYF

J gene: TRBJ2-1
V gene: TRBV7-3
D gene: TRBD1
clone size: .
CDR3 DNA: TGTGCCAGCAGCGTGGCCCGACAGGGCTCCTACAGTGAGCAGTTCTTC
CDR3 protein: CASSVARQGSYSEQFF

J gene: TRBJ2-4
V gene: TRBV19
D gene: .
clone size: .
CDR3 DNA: TGTGCCAGTAGTCTCCCCGACACATTTCAGTGCTTC
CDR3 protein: CASSLPDTFQCF

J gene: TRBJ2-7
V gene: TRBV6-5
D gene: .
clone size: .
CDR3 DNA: TGTGCCAGCATCGAAGGGAGCTCCTACGAGCAGTACTTC
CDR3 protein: CASIEGSSYEQYF

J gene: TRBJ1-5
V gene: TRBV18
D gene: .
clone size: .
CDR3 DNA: TGTGCCAGCTCACCAACGGAGGATCAGCCCCAGCATTTT
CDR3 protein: CASSPTEDQPQHF

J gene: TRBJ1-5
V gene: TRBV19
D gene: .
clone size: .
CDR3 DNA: TGTGCCAGTAGGCGGACAGCAAGGAGCAATCAGCCCCAGCATTTT
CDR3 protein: CASRRTARSNQPQHF

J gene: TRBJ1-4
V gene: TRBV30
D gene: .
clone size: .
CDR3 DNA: TGTGCCTGGAGTGGGGGGGTGGAAAAACTGTTTTTT
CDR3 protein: CAWSGGVEKLFF

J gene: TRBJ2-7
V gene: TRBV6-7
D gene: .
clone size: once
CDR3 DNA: TGTGCCAGCAGTACCCCGCTCCTTACGAGGGCCGAGCAGTACTTC
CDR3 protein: CASSTPLLTRAEQYF

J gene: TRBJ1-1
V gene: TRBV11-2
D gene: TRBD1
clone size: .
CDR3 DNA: TGTGCCAGCAGCTCAGGGGGCGGCTTCGGTAACACTGAAGCTTTCTTT
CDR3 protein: CASSSGGGFGNTEAFF

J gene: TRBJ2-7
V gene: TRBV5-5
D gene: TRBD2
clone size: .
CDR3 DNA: TGTGCCAGCAGCCTTAAGCTAGCGGGAGTGGAGCAGTACTTC
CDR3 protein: CASSLKLAGVEQYF

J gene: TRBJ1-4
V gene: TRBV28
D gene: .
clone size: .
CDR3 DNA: TGTGCCAGCAAAACTGTGGGCGCTAATGAAAAACTGTTTTTT
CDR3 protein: CASKTVGANEKLFF

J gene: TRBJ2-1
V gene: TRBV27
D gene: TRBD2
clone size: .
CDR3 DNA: TGTGCCAGCAAGGGGACTAGCGGTGCCTCCTACAATGAGCAGTTCTTC
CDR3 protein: CASKGTSGASYNEQFF

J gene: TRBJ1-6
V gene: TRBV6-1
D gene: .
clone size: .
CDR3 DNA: TGTGCCAGCAGTGAATTACTACAAGTCGGGTCACCCCTCCACTTT
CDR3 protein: CASSELLQVGSPLHF

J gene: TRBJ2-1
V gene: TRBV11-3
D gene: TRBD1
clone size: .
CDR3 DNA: TGTGCCAGCAGCCGTACAGGGGGCGGTCGCAGTGAGCAGTTCTTC
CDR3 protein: CASSRTGGGRSEQFF